This T cell receptor beta chain is from a study of blood T cell repertoires in COVID-19. Across about two dozen US areas, participants ranged in age from about 18 to 90 years. Using immunoSEQ multiplex PCR, the repertoire was profiled, and TCRdb retains in-frame clones only, with some absent. The table has a few hundred thousand clones, approximately 87% seen once; the top ten hold 10%. The CDR3 spans 15 residues. Germline-derived CDR1 and CDR2 are LNHDA and SQIVND (reference sequence). V lost 1 base and J 4 bases, leaving 13 bases between the germline ends. This receptor was taken from a woman aged 45-65 years who had recovered from COVID-19. The chain has TRBV19 and TRBJ1-1, with D perhaps matching TRBD1 (5 bases). Input material: PBMCs or T cells enriched from blood (not recorded which). DNA of the CDR3: TGTGCCAGTAGTATAGCACCCACAGGCTTCACTGAAGCTTTCTTT. It codes for CASSIAPTGFTEAFF.